The next 18 T cell receptor beta chains were all read from a single sample in a study of blood T cell repertoires in COVID-19 (dated by TCRdb to about 2020). Libraries were constructed by the immunoSEQ multiplex PCR assay. Drawn from immuneACCESS, this table holds only the in-frame rearrangements with V and J called that TCRdb kept. Clones are partly lost; checked studies trace under half to an unresolved V gene and leave the rest unexplained. This sample holds 150,000 to 200,000 clones; roughly 93% were observed only once. The ten top clones hold 1.5% to 2.5% of the sample. The specimen was peripheral blood. The receptors shown here come from a woman aged 55-69 years with COVID-19, enrolled during active disease.

The chain employs TRBV4-1 and TRBJ1-3; a weak D match, TRBD1 (5 bases). CDR1 is MGHRA, CDR2 YSYEKL, per germline. The CDR3 is 18 amino acids. Trimming took 2 bases from V and 0 from J, leaving 17 bases between them. The CDR3 sequence: CASSQLTQTVYSGNTIYF. In DNA form, the CDR3 reads TGCGCCAGCAGCCAACTTACTCAGACAGTATACTCTGGAAACACCATATATTTT.

This clone was recorded once. This chain connects TRBV7-8 to TRBJ2-3; TRBD2 aligns across 9 bases. The CDR3 totals 15 residues. J lost 3 bases, V lost 5 bases, and 6 bases had no gene match. Germline assignment: CDR1 SGHVS and CDR2 FQNEAQ. The CDR3 DNA is TGTGCCAGCAGCCACGCGGGGGGGGCGACAGATACGCAGTATTTT. It yields the protein CASSHAGGATDTQYF.

The V call is TRBV29-1, the J call TRBJ1-2; maybe TRBD1 (5 bases). CDR3 length: 15 amino acids. The V end lost 4 bases, the J end lost 4 bases, and 19 bases lay between the germline ends. Germline V gives CDR1 SQVTM, CDR2 ANQGSEA. In nucleotides, the CDR3 is TGCAGCGTTGGGGGGGTTGAGGTATCAACCTATGGCTACACCTTC. It yields the protein CSVGGVEVSTYGYTF.

The gene calls are TRBV5-1 and TRBJ2-7; 10 bases are a match to TRBD1. This CDR3 is built from 14 residues. Germline loops: CDR1 SGHRS, CDR2 YFSETQ. J gave up 5 bases and V 3 bases, and 5 bases lay outside the gene matches. CDR3 amino acids: CASSWGDRGHEQYF. The CDR3 region has the DNA TGCGCCAGCAGCTGGGGAGACAGGGGGCACGAGCAGTACTTC.

As DNA, the CDR3 is TGTGCCATCAGTGAGTCCGGGACAGGGGGCATGTCAGATACGCAGTATTTT. This encodes CAISESGTGGMSDTQYF. The V and J genes are TRBV10-3 and TRBJ2-3; 12 bases are shared with TRBD1. The CDR3 has 17 amino acids. Germline values: CDR1 ENHRY, CDR2 SYGVKD. V lost 0 bases and J lost 4; bases outside the gene matches: 5.

This chain uses TRBV7-2 with TRBJ2-7; D is possibly TRBD1 (5 bases). Germline values: CDR1 SGHTA, CDR2 FQGNSA. V shed 8 bases and J shed 0 bases, with 17 bases lying between them. CDR3 size: 15 residues. CDR3 coding DNA: TGTGCCAGCTTCGCGGCAGGGCCGAGCTCCTACGAGCAGTACTTC. Translated: CASFAAGPSSYEQYF.

This clone has just a few counts. The chain employs TRBV5-1 and TRBJ1-6; a possible D gene is TRBD1 (6 bases). V was clipped by 3 bases and J by 10 bases, with 17 bases between them. The germline V gene has CDR1 SGHRS and CDR2 YFSETQ. The CDR3 loop spans 15 amino acids. The CDR3 region has the DNA TGCGCCAGCAGCTCGGGGGGCCTTTTAAGGTCACCCCTCCACTTT. As protein: CASSSGGLLRSPLHF.

V gene TRBV5-1 combines with J gene TRBJ1-3, with TRBD1 identical over 7 bases. The CDR3 is 16 amino acids. J gave up 2 bases and V 4 bases, and 9 bases lay outside the gene matches. CDR1 SGHRS and CDR2 YFSETQ come from the germline V gene. For the CDR3, the DNA is TGCGCCAGCAGCCTAACTCTGACAGGGCCTGGAAACACCATATATTTT. This translates into CASSLTLTGPGNTIYF.

A word on this clone: In the same sample, other DNA sequences code for this CDR3. CDR3 nucleotides: TGCGCCAGCAGCTCGGGACAGGGCGCCACTGAAGCTTTCTTT. Residues: CASSSGQGATEAFF. The V call is TRBV5-1, the J call TRBJ1-1, with 9 positions matching TRBD1. V shed 3 bases and J 4 bases; nucleotides not matched to a gene: 4. The CDR3 totals 14 residues. CDR1 SGHRS and CDR2 YFSETQ come from the germline V gene.

V and J are TRBV5-1 and TRBJ2-5; TRBD2 matches 7 bases. Germline CDR1 and CDR2: SGHRS and YFSETQ. The CDR3 contains 14 residues. V lost 1 base to trimming and J lost 5 bases; unmatched junction nucleotides: 5. The DNA for the CDR3 is TGCGCCAGCAGCTTGCGTAGGCGGGAGGAGACCCAGTACTTC. Translating gives CASSLRRREETQYF.

This rearrangement joins TRBV5-1 to TRBJ2-1, with 11 bases that match TRBD1. V shed 4 bases and J 4 bases; nucleotides not matched to a gene: 4. The length of the CDR3 is 15 residues. CDR1 is SGHRS and CDR2 is YFSETQ in the germline V gene. CDR3 nucleotide sequence: TGCGCCAGCAGCCCGGGACAGGGGGGGTACAATGAGCAGTTCTTC. Protein: CASSPGQGGYNEQFF.

The chain recombines TRBV9 with TRBJ2-3, with 10 bases that match TRBD2. Germline V gene sequence: CDR1 SGDLS, CDR2 YYNGEE. J lost 6 bases, V lost 4 bases, and 11 bases had no gene match. This CDR3 has 16 residues. The CDR3 loop reads CASSPDVAGGGDTQYF. Written as DNA, the CDR3 is TGTGCCAGCAGCCCCGATGTAGCGGGGGGCGGGGATACGCAGTATTTT.

The chain has TRBV5-4 and TRBJ2-7; 8 nucleotides line up with TRBD1. This CDR3 contains 15 residues. CDR1 and CDR2 from the germline V gene are SGHNT and YYREEE (reference sequence). The junction had 12 bases not matched to a gene; V was cut back by 3 bases and J by 7 bases. The CDR3 sequence is CASSSVGQGAGEQYF. Here the CDR3 DNA reads TGTGCCAGCAGCTCCGTCGGGCAGGGGGCGGGGGAGCAGTACTTC. The entire variable domain, with the rest obtained from reference TRBV5-4 and TRBJ2-7, is as follows: ETGVTQSPTHLIKTRGQQVTLRCSSQSGHNTVSWYQQALGQGPQFIFQYYREEENGRGNFPPRFSGLQFPNYSSELNVNALELDDSALYLCASSSVGQGAGEQYFGPGTRLTVT.

V gene TRBV19 combines with J gene TRBJ2-7; D remains unclear. The germline CDR1 and CDR2 sequences are LNHDA and SQIVND (reference sequence). Trimming took off 1 base at V and 6 bases at J, with 10 bases between the two ends. This CDR3 comprises 13 residues. The CDR3 DNA reads TGTGCCAGTAGTATAGGCCCCCCAGGCGAGCAGTACTTC. Protein: CASSIGPPGEQYF.

The J gene is TRBJ2-1, the V gene TRBV4-2, with TRBD2 identical over 8 bases. Trimming took 4 bases from V and 7 from J; bases not matched to a gene: 9. Germline values: CDR1 LGHNA, CDR2 YNFKEQ. The CDR3 has 15 amino acids. CDR3 sequence: CASSLPGGRGNEQFF. The CDR3 region has the DNA TGTGCCAGCAGCCTCCCGGGGGGGCGTGGGAATGAGCAGTTCTTC.

The gene calls are TRBV7-2 and TRBJ1-1; no clear D. The germline CDR1 and CDR2 sequences are SGHTA and FQGNSA. The V and J ends lost 0 bases and 5 bases respectively, with 10 bases between them. This CDR3 is 14 amino acids long. The CDR3 coding sequence is TGTGCCAGCAGCTTAGCGGGCGCGGGAACTGAAGCTTTCTTT. This gives the protein CASSLAGAGTEAFF.

The chain recombines TRBV29-1 with TRBJ2-1; TRBD2 agrees at 10 bases. Germline trimming cut 4 bases from V and 9 bases from J; bases unmatched to any gene: 6. This CDR3 has 13 residues. The germline V gene has CDR1 SQVTM and CDR2 ANQGSEA. The CDR3 bases are TGCAGCGTTGGCTCAGCGGGGGGGAGTGAGCAGTTCTTC. As protein: CSVGSAGGSEQFF.

This clone was counted a single time. The chain uses TRBV28 and TRBJ2-2; no clear D gene. Trimming cost V 5 bases and J 1 base, with 5 bases left between them. The CDR3 length is 13 residues. The germline V gene encodes CDR1 MDHEN and CDR2 SYDVKM. The CDR3 DNA reads TGTGCCAGCAGTCCAGGGAACACCGGGGAGCTGTTTTTT. Its translation: CASSPGNTGELFF.